This TCR beta chain originates from a study of CD8+ T cells in alopecia areata. Study as a whole: Percentage of affected scalp area was the basis on which treated patients' severity was scored.

Study-wide points: Uncertainty remains about how baseline CD8+ expansion links to response, with one nonresponder.

Germline loops: CDR1 MNHEY, CDR2 SMNVEV (reference sequence). The CDR3 runs 12 residues. Trimming removed 5 bases from V and 3 bases from J, with 7 bases in between. Treatment given: oral pan-JAK inhibitor, 5-10 mg twice daily. The authors extracted RNA and reverse transcribed it into cDNA as the sequencing template. TCRdb keeps only in-frame clones here, not all; method: immunoSEQ multiplex PCR. The repertoire consists of approximately 110,000 clones, with roughly 50% occurring once and the leading ten covering 9.5% to 15%. Concerning this clone itself: What it recognizes is unknown.

The clonotype comes from a human donor with alopecia areata. The sample in question was CD8+ T cells sorted from blood, obtained at week 24, from a patient treated with tofacitinib. The gene calls are TRBV27 and TRBJ1-1; D is uncertain. CDR3 region: CASSSVYTEAFF. The CDR3 bases are TGTGCCAGCAGTAGCGTCTACACTGAAGCTTTCTTT.